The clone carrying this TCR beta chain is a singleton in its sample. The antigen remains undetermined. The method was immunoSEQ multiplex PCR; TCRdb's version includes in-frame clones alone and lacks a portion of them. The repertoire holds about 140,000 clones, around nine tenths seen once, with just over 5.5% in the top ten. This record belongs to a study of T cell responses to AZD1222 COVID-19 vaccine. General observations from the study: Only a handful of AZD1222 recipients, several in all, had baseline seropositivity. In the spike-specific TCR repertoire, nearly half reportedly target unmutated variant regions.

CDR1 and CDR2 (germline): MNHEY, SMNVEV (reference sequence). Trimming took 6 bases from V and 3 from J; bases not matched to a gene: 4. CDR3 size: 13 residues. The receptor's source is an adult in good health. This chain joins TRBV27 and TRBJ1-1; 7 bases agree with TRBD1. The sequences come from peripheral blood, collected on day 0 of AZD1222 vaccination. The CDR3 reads CASSRQGDTEAFF. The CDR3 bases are TGTGCCAGCAGCCGACAGGGCGACACTGAAGCTTTCTTT.